The TCR beta chain described here comes from a study of CD8 T cells in ankylosing spondylitis. Study-wide findings and caveats: A TCR beta motif of several highly homologous variants seemed to mark ankylosing spondylitis blood.

V lost 1 base to trimming and J lost 2 bases; unmatched junction nucleotides: 5. The CDR3 has 16 amino acids. The germline V gene has CDR1 SGHTA and CDR2 FQGNSA. About this clonotype itself: The antigen remains unidentified.

TCRdb re-analysed the 5' RACE reads in MiXCR, keeping a single row per CDR3 protein. Of around 770,000 distinct CDR3 sequences listed, approximately 10% are singletons. This TCR came from a male donor with ankylosing spondylitis. The chain uses TRBV7-2 and TRBJ2-5, with TRBD2 matching 9 bases. The sample was blood, either unsorted or a sorted T cell fraction (not recorded which). CDR3 sequence: CASSLVGAGGQETQYF. CDR3 bases: TGTGCCAGCAGCTTAGTGGGAGCGGGGGGACAAGAGACCCAGTACTTC.